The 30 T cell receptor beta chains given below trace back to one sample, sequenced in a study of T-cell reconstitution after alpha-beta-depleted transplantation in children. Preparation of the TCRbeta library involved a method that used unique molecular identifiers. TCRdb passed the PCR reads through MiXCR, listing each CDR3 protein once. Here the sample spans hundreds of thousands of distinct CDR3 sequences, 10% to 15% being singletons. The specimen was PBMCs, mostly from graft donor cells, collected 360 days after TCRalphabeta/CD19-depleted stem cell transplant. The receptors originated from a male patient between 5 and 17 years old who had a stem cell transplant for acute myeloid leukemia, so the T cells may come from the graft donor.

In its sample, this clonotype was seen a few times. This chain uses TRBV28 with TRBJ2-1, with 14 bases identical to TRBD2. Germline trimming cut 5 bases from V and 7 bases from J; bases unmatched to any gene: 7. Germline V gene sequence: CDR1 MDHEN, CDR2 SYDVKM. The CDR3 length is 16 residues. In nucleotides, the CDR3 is TGTGCCAGCAGTGTACCGGGACTAGCGGGAGTAAATGAGCAGTTCTTC. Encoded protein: CASSVPGLAGVNEQFF.

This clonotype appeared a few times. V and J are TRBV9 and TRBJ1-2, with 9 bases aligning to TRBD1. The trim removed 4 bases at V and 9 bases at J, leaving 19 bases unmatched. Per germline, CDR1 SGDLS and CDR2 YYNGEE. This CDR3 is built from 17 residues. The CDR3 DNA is TGTGCCAGCAGCCACCGGGACAGGGTAAAGGGGTCAGTAAGCTACACCTTC. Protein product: CASSHRDRVKGSVSYTF.

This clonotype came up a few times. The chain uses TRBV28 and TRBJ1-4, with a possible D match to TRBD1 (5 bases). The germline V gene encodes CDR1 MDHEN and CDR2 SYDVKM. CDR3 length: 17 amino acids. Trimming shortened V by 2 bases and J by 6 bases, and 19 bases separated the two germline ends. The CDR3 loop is CASSLRGTPGFDEKLFF. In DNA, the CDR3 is TGTGCCAGCAGTTTACGGGGGACCCCGGGATTCGATGAAAAACTGTTTTTT.

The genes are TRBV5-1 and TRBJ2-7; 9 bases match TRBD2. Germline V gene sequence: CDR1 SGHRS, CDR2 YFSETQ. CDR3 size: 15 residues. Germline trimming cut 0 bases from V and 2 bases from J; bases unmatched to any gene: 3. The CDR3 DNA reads TGCGCCAGCAGCTTGGTGGGCGGGAGGGCCTACGAGCAGTACTTC. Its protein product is CASSLVGGRAYEQYF. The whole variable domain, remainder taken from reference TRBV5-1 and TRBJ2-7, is KAGVTQTPRYLIKTRGQQVTLSCSPISGHRSVSWYQQTPGQGLQFLFEYFSETQRNKGNFPGRFSGRQFSNSRSEMNVSTLELGDSALYLCASSLVGGRAYEQYFGPGTRLTVT.

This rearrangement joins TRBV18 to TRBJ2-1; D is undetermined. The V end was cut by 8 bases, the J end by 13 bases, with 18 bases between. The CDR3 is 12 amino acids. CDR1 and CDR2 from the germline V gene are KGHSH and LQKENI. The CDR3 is CASHLITSGQFF. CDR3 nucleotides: TGTGCCAGCCACCTCATAACTTCCGGACAGTTCTTC.

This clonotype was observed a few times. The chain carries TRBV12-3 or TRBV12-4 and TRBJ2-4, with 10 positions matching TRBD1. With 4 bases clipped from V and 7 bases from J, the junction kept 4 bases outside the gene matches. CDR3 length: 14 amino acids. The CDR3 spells CASSWPGQGNIQYF. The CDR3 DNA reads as TGTGCCAGCAGTTGGCCGGGACAGGGGAACATTCAGTACTTC.

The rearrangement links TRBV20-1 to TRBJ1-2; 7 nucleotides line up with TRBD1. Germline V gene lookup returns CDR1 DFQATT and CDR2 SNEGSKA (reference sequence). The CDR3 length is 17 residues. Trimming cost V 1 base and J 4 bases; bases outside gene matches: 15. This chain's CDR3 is CSARVPVGTVDPYGYTF. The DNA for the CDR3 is TGCAGTGCTAGAGTCCCCGTGGGGACAGTCGACCCCTATGGCTACACCTTC.

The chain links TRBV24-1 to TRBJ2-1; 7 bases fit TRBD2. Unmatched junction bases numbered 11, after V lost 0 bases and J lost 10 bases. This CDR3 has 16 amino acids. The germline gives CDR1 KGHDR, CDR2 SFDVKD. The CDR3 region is CATSDLGEGRVVEQFF. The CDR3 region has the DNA TGTGCCACCAGTGATTTGGGGGAGGGCCGGGTAGTCGAGCAGTTCTTC.

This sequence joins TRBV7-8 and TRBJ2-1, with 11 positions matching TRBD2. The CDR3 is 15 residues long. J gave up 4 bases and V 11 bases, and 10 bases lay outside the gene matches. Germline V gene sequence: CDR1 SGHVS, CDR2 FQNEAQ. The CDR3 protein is CAGGGLAGGYNEQFF. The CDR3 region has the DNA TGTGCCGGGGGGGGGCTAGCGGGAGGATACAATGAGCAGTTCTTC.

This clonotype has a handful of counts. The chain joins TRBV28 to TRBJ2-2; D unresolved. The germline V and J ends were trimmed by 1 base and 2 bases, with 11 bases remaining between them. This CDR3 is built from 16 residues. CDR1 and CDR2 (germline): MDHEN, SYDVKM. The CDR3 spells CASSLYSRINTGELFF. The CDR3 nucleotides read TGTGCCAGCAGTTTATATAGCCGGATTAACACCGGGGAGCTGTTTTTT.

The CDR3 is CASSTLQGNEQFF. In nucleotides, the CDR3 is TGTGCCAGTAGTACCTTACAGGGGAATGAGCAGTTCTTC. The V and J genes are TRBV19 and TRBJ2-1; TRBD1 matches 7 bases. CDR3 size: 13 residues. Germline lookup yields CDR1 LNHDA and CDR2 SQIVND (reference sequence). The trim removed 4 bases at V and 7 bases at J, leaving 4 bases unmatched.

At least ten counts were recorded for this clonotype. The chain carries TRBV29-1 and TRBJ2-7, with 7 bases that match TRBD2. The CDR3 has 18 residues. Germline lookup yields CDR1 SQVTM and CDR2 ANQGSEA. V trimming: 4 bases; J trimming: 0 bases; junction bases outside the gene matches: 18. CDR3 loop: CSVVFVVLSGVISYEQYF. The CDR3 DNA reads TGCAGCGTTGTTTTTGTGGTTTTAAGCGGGGTGATCTCCTACGAGCAGTACTTC.

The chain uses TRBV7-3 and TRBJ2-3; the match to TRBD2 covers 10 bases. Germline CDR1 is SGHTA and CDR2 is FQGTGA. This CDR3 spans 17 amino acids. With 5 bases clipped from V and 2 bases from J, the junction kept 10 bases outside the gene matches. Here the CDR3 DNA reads TGTGCCAGCAGCCCGATCAACACTAGCGGGAACACAGATACGCAGTATTTT. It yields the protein CASSPINTSGNTDTQYF.

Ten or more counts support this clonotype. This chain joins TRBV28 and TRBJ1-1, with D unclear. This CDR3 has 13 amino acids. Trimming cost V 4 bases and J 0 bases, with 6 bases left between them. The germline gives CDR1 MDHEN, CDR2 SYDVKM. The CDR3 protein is CASSSQMNTEAFF. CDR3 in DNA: TGTGCCAGCAGTTCACAGATGAACACTGAAGCTTTCTTT.

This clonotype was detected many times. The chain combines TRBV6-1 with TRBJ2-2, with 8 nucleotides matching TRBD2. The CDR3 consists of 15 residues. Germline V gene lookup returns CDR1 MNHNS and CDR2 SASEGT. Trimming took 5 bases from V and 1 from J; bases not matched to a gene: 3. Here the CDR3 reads CASSRLAGNTGELFF. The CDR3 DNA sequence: TGTGCCAGCAGTCGCCTAGCGGGGAACACCGGGGAGCTGTTTTTT.

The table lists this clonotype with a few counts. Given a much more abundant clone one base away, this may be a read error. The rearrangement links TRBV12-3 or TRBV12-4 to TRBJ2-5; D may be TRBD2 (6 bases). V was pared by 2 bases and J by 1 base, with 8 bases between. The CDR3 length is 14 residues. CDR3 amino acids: CASSLNSGQETQYF. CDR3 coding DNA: TGTGCCAGCAGTTTAAATAGCGGCCAAGAGACCCAGTACTTC.

The CDR3 here is CASTLGDRDNSPLHF. The CDR3 nucleotides are TGTGCCAGCACCTTGGGGGACAGAGATAATTCACCCCTCCACTTT. The chain is built from TRBV7-9 and TRBJ1-6, with TRBD1 identical over 7 bases. This CDR3 region has 15 residues. J lost 5 bases, V lost 7 bases, and 8 bases had no gene match. CDR1 is SEHNR, CDR2 FQNEAQ, per germline (reference sequence).

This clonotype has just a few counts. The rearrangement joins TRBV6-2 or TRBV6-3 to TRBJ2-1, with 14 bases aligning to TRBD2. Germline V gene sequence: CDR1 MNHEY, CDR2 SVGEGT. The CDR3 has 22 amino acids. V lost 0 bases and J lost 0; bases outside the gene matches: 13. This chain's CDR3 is CASSYSAWGLAGDTSSYNEQFF. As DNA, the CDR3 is TGTGCCAGCAGTTACTCGGCGTGGGGACTAGCGGGAGATACGAGCTCCTACAATGAGCAGTTCTTC.

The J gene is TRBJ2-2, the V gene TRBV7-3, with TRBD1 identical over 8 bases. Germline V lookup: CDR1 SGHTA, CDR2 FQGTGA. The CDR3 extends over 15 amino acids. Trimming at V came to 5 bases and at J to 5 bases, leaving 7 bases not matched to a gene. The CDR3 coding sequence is TGTGCCAGCAGCGTAGACAGGGGACGGACCGGGGAGCTGTTTTTT. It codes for CASSVDRGRTGELFF.

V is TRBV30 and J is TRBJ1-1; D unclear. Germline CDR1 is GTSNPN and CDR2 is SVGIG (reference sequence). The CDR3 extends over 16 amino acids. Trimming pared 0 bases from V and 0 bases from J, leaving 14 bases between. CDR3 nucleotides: TGTGCCTGGAGTGTACGGTGGGCAGATTTGAACACTGAAGCTTTCTTT. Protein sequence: CAWSVRWADLNTEAFF. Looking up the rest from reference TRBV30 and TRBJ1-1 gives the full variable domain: SQTIHQWPATLVQPVGSPLSLECTVEGTSNPNLYWYRQAAGRGLQLLFYSVGIGQISSEVPQNLSASRPQDRQFILSSKKLLLSDSGFYLCAWSVRWADLNTEAFFGQGTRLTVV.

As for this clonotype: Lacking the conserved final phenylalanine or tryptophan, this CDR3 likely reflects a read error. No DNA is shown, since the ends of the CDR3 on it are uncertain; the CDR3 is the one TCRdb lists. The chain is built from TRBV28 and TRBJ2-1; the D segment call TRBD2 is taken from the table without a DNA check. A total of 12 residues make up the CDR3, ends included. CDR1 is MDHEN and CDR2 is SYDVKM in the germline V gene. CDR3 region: CASSPGLAGVPR.

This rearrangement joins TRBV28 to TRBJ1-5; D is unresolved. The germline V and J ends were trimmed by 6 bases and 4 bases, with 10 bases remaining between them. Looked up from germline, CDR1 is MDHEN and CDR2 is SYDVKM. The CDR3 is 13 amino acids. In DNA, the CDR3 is TGTGCCAGCAGGGCACAAGGAAATCAGCCCCAGCATTTT. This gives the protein CASRAQGNQPQHF. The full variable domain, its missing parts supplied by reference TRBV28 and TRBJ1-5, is DVKVTQSSRYLVKRTGEKVFLECVQDMDHENMFWYRQDPGLGLRLIYFSYDVKMKEKGDIPEGYSVSREKKERFSLILESASTNQTSMYLCASRAQGNQPQHFGDGTRLSIL.

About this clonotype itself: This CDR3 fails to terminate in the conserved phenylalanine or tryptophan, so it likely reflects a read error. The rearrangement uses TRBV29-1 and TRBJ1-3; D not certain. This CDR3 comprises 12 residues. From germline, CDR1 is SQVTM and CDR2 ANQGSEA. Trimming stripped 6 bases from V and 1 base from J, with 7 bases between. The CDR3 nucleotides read TGCAGCGTAGTGCTTTCTGGAAACACCATATATTAT. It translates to CSVVLSGNTIYY.

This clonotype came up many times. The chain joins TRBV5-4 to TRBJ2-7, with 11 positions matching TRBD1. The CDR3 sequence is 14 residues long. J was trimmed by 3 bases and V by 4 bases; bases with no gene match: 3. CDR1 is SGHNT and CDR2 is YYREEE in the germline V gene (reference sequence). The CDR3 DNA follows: TGTGCCAGCAGCCGGACAGGGGGCATCTACGAGCAGTACTTC. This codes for CASSRTGGIYEQYF.

CDR3 amino acids: CAISEGTSVNEQFF. The DNA for the CDR3 is TGTGCCATCAGTGAAGGGACTAGCGTCAATGAGCAGTTCTTC. J is TRBJ2-1 and V is TRBV10-3; 10 bases are shared with TRBD2. Germline trimming cut 3 bases from V and 6 bases from J; bases unmatched to any gene: 2. The CDR3 runs to 14 residues. The V gene's germline CDR1 is ENHRY and CDR2 SYGVKD.

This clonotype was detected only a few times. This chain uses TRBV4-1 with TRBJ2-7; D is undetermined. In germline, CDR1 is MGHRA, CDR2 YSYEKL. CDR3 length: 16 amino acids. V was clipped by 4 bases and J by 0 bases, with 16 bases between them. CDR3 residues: CASSLMTGRLSYEQYF. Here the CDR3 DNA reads TGCGCCAGCAGCCTTATGACTGGGCGCCTCTCCTACGAGCAGTACTTC.

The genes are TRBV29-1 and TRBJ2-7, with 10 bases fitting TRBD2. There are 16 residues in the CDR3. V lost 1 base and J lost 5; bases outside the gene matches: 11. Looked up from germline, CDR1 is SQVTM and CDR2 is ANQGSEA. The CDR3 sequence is CSVEGGSGRWLDEQYF. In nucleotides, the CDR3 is TGCAGCGTTGAAGGGGGTAGCGGGAGGTGGCTGGACGAGCAGTACTTC.

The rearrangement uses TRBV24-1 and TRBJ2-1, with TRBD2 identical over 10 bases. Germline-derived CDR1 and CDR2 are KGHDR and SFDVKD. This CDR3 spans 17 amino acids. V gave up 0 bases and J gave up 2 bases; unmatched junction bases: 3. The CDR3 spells CATSDLPGTSAYNEQFF. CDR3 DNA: TGTGCCACCAGTGATTTGCCGGGGACTAGCGCCTACAATGAGCAGTTCTTC.

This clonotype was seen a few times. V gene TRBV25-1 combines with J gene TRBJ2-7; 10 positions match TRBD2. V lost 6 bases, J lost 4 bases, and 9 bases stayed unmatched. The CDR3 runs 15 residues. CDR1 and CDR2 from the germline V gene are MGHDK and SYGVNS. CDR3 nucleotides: TGTGCCAGCAGGCCTCCGGGACTAGCGAGGTACGAGCAGTACTTC. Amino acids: CASRPPGLARYEQYF.

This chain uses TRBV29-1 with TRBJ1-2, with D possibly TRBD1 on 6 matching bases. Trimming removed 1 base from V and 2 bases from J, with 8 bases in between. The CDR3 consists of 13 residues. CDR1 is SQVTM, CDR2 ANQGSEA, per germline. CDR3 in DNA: TGCAGCGTTGAAGGGCAGGGGAACTATGGCTACACCTTC. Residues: CSVEGQGNYGYTF. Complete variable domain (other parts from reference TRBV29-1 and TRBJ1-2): SAVISQKPSRDICQRGTSLTIQCQVDSQVTMMFWYRQQPGQSLTLIATANQGSEATYESGFVIDKFPISRPNLTFSTLTVSNMSPEDSSIYLCSVEGQGNYGYTFGSGTRLTVV.